The 11 T cell receptor beta chains in this list originate from one sample, sequenced in a study of post-analysis software for immune sequencing data. Whole-study results and caveats: Higher frequency in patients than in controls was seen for about five TRBV segments, with TRBV5-6, TRBV5-1 and TRBV20-1 among them.

For these TCRs, the target antigens are not known. Incorporated into the TCR beta cDNA libraries were unique molecular identifiers, which served to reduce PCR and sequencing biases. TCRdb called the PCR reads again in MiXCR, with one record for every CDR3 protein. Found here are around 700,000 distinct CDR3 sequences, 59% of them singletons; the top ten hold around 10%. Sequenced input: blood. Every receptor here comes from a girl aged 2-10 years with multiple sclerosis.

This clonotype was detected only a few times. The chain uses TRBV2 and TRBJ2-1, with TRBD2 matching over 8 bases. With V trimmed by 3 bases and J by 0 bases, 4 bases remained unmatched. The germline V gene has CDR1 SNHLY and CDR2 FYNNEI. CDR3 size: 16 residues. CDR3 coding DNA: TGTGCCAGCAGTGATCCGGGAGGGCCCTCCTACAATGAGCAGTTCTTC. Translated: CASSDPGGPSYNEQFF.

The rearrangement joins TRBV29-1 to TRBJ2-1; D call uncertain. Deletions cut 4 bases from V and 10 bases from J, with 11 bases between. Germline V gene lookup returns CDR1 SQVTM and CDR2 ANQGSEA. This CDR3 is built from 11 residues. The CDR3 DNA is TGCAGCGTTGCCCTGGTGGGGGAGCAGTTCTTC. This codes for CSVALVGEQFF.

The J gene is TRBJ1-5, the V gene TRBV4-3; no firm D call. Germline loops: CDR1 LGHNA, CDR2 YSLEER. CDR3 size: 15 residues. V shed 0 bases and J shed 9 bases, with 15 bases lying between them. The CDR3 here is CASSQERGDLGPQHF. As DNA, the CDR3 is TGCGCCAGCAGCCAAGAACGCGGGGATTTAGGGCCCCAGCATTTT.

A single count supports this clonotype. The junction shows a germline mismatch at one end, possibly a read error. The rearrangement joins TRBV7-2 to TRBJ2-7; D not certain. Germline V gene lookup returns CDR1 SGHTA and CDR2 FQGNSA. The CDR3 is 12 amino acids. CDR3 in amino acids: CASSSDIYGQYF. The CDR3 region has the DNA TGTGCCAGCAGCTCCGACATCTACGGGCAGTACTTC. The entire variable domain, with the rest obtained from reference TRBV7-2 and TRBJ2-7, is as follows: GAGVSQSPSNKVTEKGKDVELRCDPISGHTALYWYRQSLGQGLEFLIYFQGNSAPDKSGLPSDRFSAERTGGSVSTLTIQRTQQEDSAVYLCASSSDIYGQYFGPGTRLTVT.

The rearrangement uses TRBV12-3 or TRBV12-4 and TRBJ2-5; D possibly corresponds to TRBD2 (5 bases). The DNA end is more similar to TRBJ2-7, so the J call may be wrong. This CDR3 contains 15 residues. The CDR3 region has the DNA TGTGCCAGCAGTTCCCCCGGGGTGGGGAACTACGAGCAGTACTTC. This sequence encodes CASSSPGVGNYEQYF.

This clonotype was picked up a small number of times. The junction shows a germline mismatch at one end, possibly a read error. This chain connects TRBV20-1 to TRBJ2-1, with D hard to call. Per the germline V gene, CDR1 is DFQATT and CDR2 is SNEGSKA (reference sequence). This CDR3 has 11 amino acids. CDR3 in DNA: TGCAGTGCTAGAGATCTAAATGCGCAGTTCTTC. As protein: CSARDLNAQFF.

The rearrangement links TRBV12-3 or TRBV12-4 to TRBJ2-1; TRBD1 matches 9 bases. The ends lost 7 bases at V and 6 bases at J; junction bases unmatched: 10. This CDR3 is 15 amino acids long. The CDR3 loop is CASIIRQGGFNEQFF. CDR3 nucleotides: TGTGCCAGCATTATAAGACAGGGGGGCTTCAATGAGCAGTTCTTC.

The CDR3 region is CAISELAGGNEQYF. Written as DNA, the CDR3 is TGTGCCATCAGTGAACTAGCGGGAGGGAACGAGCAGTACTTC. The chain employs TRBV10-3 and TRBJ2-7; 13 bases map to TRBD2. Germline V CDR1 and CDR2: ENHRY, SYGVKD. The CDR3 sequence is 14 residues long. The V gene end was trimmed by 3 bases and the J gene end by 5 bases; junction bases not matched to a gene: 1.

This rearrangement joins TRBV24-1 to TRBJ1-2; D remains ambiguous. V lost 4 bases and J lost 3, with 5 bases in between. Germline assignment: CDR1 KGHDR and CDR2 SFDVKD. This CDR3 is 12 amino acids long. CDR3 in DNA: TGTGCCACCAGTGACCCCGACTATGGCTACACCTTC. Amino acids: CATSDPDYGYTF.

The V call is TRBV14, the J call TRBJ2-1; D is undetermined. CDR3 size: 13 residues. CDR1 and CDR2 from the germline V gene are SGHDN and FVKESK. The V end was cut by 0 bases, the J end by 13 bases, with 13 bases between. CDR3 residues: CASSQDLLGPQFF. The CDR3 nucleotides are TGTGCCAGCAGCCAAGATCTTCTAGGACCTCAGTTCTTC.

This clonotype was seen a handful of times. The chain links TRBV24-1 to TRBJ2-1; TRBD1 is a possible D gene (6 bases). CDR3 length: 18 residues. The germline CDR1 and CDR2 sequences are KGHDR and SFDVKD. With 0 bases removed from V and 3 bases from J, the gap between germline ends came to 17 bases. The CDR3 DNA reads as TGTGCCACCAGTGATTTGAAGATCCAGGGGTACAACTACAATGAGCAGTTCTTC. Protein product: CATSDLKIQGYNYNEQFF.